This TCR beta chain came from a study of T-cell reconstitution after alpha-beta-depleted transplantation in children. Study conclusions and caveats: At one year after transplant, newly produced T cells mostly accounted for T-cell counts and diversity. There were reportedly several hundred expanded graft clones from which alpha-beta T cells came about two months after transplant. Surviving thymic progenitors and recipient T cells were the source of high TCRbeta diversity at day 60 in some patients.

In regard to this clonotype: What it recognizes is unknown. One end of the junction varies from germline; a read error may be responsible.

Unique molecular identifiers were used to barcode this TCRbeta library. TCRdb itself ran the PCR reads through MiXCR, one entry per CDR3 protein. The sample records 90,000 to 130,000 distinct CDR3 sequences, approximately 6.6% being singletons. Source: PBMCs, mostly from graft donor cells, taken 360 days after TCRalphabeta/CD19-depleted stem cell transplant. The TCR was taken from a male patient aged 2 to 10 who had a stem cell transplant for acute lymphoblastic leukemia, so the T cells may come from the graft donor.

DNA of the CDR3: TGTACCATCTGCCCCTTAGGGGCATTTTTAAGCTCCTACAATGAGCAGTTCTTC. It yields the protein CTICPLGAFLSSYNEQFF. The chain carries TRBV10-3 and TRBJ2-1; D possibly corresponds to TRBD1 (5 bases). Per germline, CDR1 ENHRY and CDR2 SYGVKD. The CDR3 extends over 18 amino acids.